The 23 T cell receptor beta chains below come from one sample, sequenced in a study of glioma-infiltrating T cells after dendritic cell vaccination. Using immunoSEQ multiplex PCR, the repertoire was profiled, and TCRdb retains in-frame clones only, with some absent. The sample holds tens of thousands of clones, over 85% seen once. Sequences were derived from blood, sampled before dendritic cell vaccination. The receptors were sampled from a human donor with glioblastoma.

The V call is TRBV4-1, the J call TRBJ2-7; D is perhaps TRBD2 (5 bases). Germline V gene sequence: CDR1 MGHRA, CDR2 YSYEKL. V was shortened by 2 bases and J by 2 bases, with 16 bases between the two germline ends. The CDR3 contains 16 residues. The CDR3 protein is CASSQPSRGVAYEQYF. The CDR3 DNA sequence: TGCGCCAGCAGCCAACCCTCTCGGGGAGTGGCCTACGAGCAGTACTTC.

The sample holds one count of this clone. The chain is built from TRBV5-1 and TRBJ2-7, with TRBD2 matching 9 bases. This CDR3 contains 14 residues. Germline CDR1 is SGHRS and CDR2 is YFSETQ. The J segment lost 6 bases and the V segment lost 0 bases, leaving 4 bases of the junction unmatched. The CDR3 DNA follows: TGCGCCAGCAGCTTGGAGTTAGCGGGAGCCGAGCAGTACTTC. Translating gives CASSLELAGAEQYF.

This clone has just one count. A junction boundary mismatches the germline segment, possibly from a read error. The V and J genes are TRBV5-1 and TRBJ1-1; 8 nucleotides align to TRBD1. The CDR3 has 12 amino acids. Germline lookup yields CDR1 SGHRS and CDR2 YFSETQ. The CDR3 sequence: CASRLGDREAFF. DNA of the CDR3: TGCGCCAGCAGATTGGGGGACAGGGAAGCTTTCTTT.

The V and J genes are TRBV7-3 and TRBJ1-1, with unresolved D. Deletions cut 2 bases from V and 1 base from J, with 14 bases between. The CDR3 contains 16 residues. Germline V gene sequence: CDR1 SGHTA, CDR2 FQGTGA. CDR3 DNA sequence: TGTGCCAGCAGCTTATCTCGGAGGGTCGGGAACACTGAAGCTTTCTTT. Translated: CASSLSRRVGNTEAFF.

The chain joins TRBV5-1 to TRBJ2-1; 10 bases line up with TRBD2. This CDR3 is 17 amino acids long. Germline V gene sequence: CDR1 SGHRS, CDR2 YFSETQ. The V segment lost 0 bases and the J segment 5 bases; nucleotides outside the gene matches: 8. CDR3 DNA: TGCGCCAGCAGCTTGGCCGGGCTAGCGGGAGTCCACAATGAGCAGTTCTTC. This sequence encodes CASSLAGLAGVHNEQFF.

In its sample, this clone was seen a few times. The chain recombines TRBV6-6 with TRBJ1-5, with 8 bases fitting TRBD1. The germline V gene has CDR1 MNHNY and CDR2 SVGAGI (reference sequence). The CDR3 spans 15 residues. Trimming removed 8 bases from V and 2 bases from J; junction bases left unmatched: 8. CDR3 sequence reads: CASGTTGEGNQPQHF. CDR3 nucleotides: TGTGCCAGCGGAACGACAGGGGAAGGCAATCAGCCCCAGCATTTT.

The genes are TRBV5-6 and TRBJ2-7; 9 positions agree with TRBD1. V dropped 1 base and J dropped 6; count of bases not matched to a gene: 8. There are 15 residues in the CDR3. Germline values: CDR1 SGHDT, CDR2 YYEEEE. In DNA, the CDR3 is TGTGCCAGCAGCTTGATGACAGGGGGTTTGCGCGAGCAGTACTTC. This encodes CASSLMTGGLREQYF. Variable domain in full (rest from reference TRBV5-6 and TRBJ2-7): DAGVTQSPTHLIKTRGQQVTLRCSPKSGHDTVSWYQQALGQGPQFIFQYYEEEERQRGNFPDRFSGHQFPNYSSELNVNALLLGDSALYLCASSLMTGGLREQYFGPGTRLTVT.

This sequence joins TRBV5-3 and TRBJ1-1; TRBD1 matches 10 bases. TRBV5-3 is an ORF, with its function uncertain. The CDR3 covers 14 residues. Germline trimming cut 4 bases from V and 3 bases from J; bases unmatched to any gene: 3. The CDR3 region is CARSMGTGDTEAFF. The CDR3 region has the DNA TGTGCCAGAAGCATGGGGACAGGGGACACTGAAGCTTTCTTT.

This clone was counted once. The genes are TRBV7-9 and TRBJ2-1; a weak D match, TRBD2 (6 bases). CDR1 is SEHNR, CDR2 FQNEAQ, per germline (reference sequence). This CDR3 spans 15 amino acids. With 5 bases removed from V and 0 bases from J, the gap between germline ends came to 11 bases. CDR3 amino acids: CASSLPGGSYNEQFF. The DNA of the CDR3 is TGTGCCAGCAGCCTCCCCGGGGGCTCCTACAATGAGCAGTTCTTC. The complete variable domain, with remaining parts taken from reference TRBV7-9 and TRBJ2-1, reads DTGVSQNPRHKITKRGQNVTFRCDPISEHNRLYWYRQTLGQGPEFLTYFQNEAQLEKSRLLSDRFSAERPKGSFSTLEIQRTEQGDSAMYLCASSLPGGSYNEQFFGPGTRLTVL.

This clone was picked up one time. The chain recombines TRBV5-1 with TRBJ2-7, with 10 bases aligning to TRBD1. The junction had 12 bases not matched to a gene; V was cut back by 3 bases and J by 3 bases. The CDR3 has 17 amino acids. Looked up from germline, CDR1 is SGHRS and CDR2 is YFSETQ. The CDR3 protein is CASSSGTGDLKGYEQYF. DNA of the CDR3: TGCGCCAGCAGCTCAGGGACAGGGGATTTGAAGGGCTACGAGCAGTACTTC.

This clone was detected once. The CDR3 nucleotides are TGTGCCAGCAGTGAAGCTGGTCATAGGAGGACTGAAGCTTTCTTT. Amino acids: CASSEAGHRRTEAFF. The chain has TRBV2 and TRBJ1-1, with D unclear. Trimming pared 0 bases from V and 5 bases from J, leaving 13 bases between. The CDR3 spans 15 residues. CDR1 and CDR2 (germline): SNHLY, FYNNEI.

This clone came up once. The V gene is TRBV2, the J gene TRBJ1-3, with D maybe TRBD1 (5 bases). The V and J ends lost 3 bases and 0 bases respectively, with 12 bases between them. CDR3 length: 16 residues. The germline V gene encodes CDR1 SNHLY and CDR2 FYNNEI. Written as DNA, the CDR3 is TGTGCCAGCAGTGATGCAGGGAACCTCTCTGGAAACACCATATATTTT. Its translation is CASSDAGNLSGNTIYF.

This chain links TRBV7-8 with TRBJ2-7; D remains ambiguous. Germline CDR1 is SGHVS and CDR2 is FQNEAQ. This CDR3 is 15 amino acids long. Trimming removed 1 base from V and 4 bases from J, with 14 bases in between. The CDR3 nucleotides are TGTGCCAGCAGCTTAGTGGCAGGCCCAAGTTACGAGCAGTACTTC. This codes for CASSLVAGPSYEQYF.

J is TRBJ2-2 and V is TRBV7-8; weak D call: TRBD1 (5 bases). Deletions cut 5 bases from V and 3 bases from J, with 16 bases between. This CDR3 comprises 16 residues. Germline V lookup: CDR1 SGHVS, CDR2 FQNEAQ. The CDR3 nucleotides read TGTGCCAGCAGCATGGCCATCCAGGGCGACACCGGGGAGCTGTTTTTT. Amino acid sequence: CASSMAIQGDTGELFF.

This clone has only one observation. The chain has TRBV18 and TRBJ2-7; perhaps TRBD1 as D (5 bases). Germline V gene lookup returns CDR1 KGHSH and CDR2 LQKENI. The CDR3 has 15 amino acids. V was trimmed by 0 bases and J by 2 bases, leaving 11 bases between them. CDR3 region: CASSPPGQPTYEQYF. The CDR3 DNA is TGTGCCAGCTCACCACCAGGACAACCAACCTACGAGCAGTACTTC.

The chain links TRBV7-2 to TRBJ1-4; D ambiguous. CDR3 length: 15 amino acids. V lost 4 bases and J lost 8, with 17 bases in between. CDR1 and CDR2 (germline): SGHTA, FQGNSA. The CDR3 DNA sequence: TGTGCCAGCAGCTCTAACCGGGAAGACCGGGAAAAACTGTTTTTT. This encodes CASSSNREDREKLFF.

The J gene is TRBJ2-5, the V gene TRBV6-5; D is perhaps TRBD2 (5 bases). Per germline, CDR1 MNHEY and CDR2 SVGAGI. V was pared by 2 bases and J by 5 bases, with 15 bases between. The CDR3 totals 15 residues. CDR3 loop: CASSYVQPERETQYF. The CDR3 DNA is TGTGCCAGCAGTTACGTACAACCGGAGCGGGAGACCCAGTACTTC.

This chain's CDR3 is CASSVGVITNEKLFF. CDR3 nucleotides: TGTGCCAGCAGTGTAGGGGTTATTACTAATGAAAAACTGTTTTTT. The chain uses TRBV5-5 and TRBJ1-4, with D maybe TRBD1 (5 bases). Germline V lookup: CDR1 SGHKS, CDR2 YYEKEE (reference sequence). V gave up 5 bases and J gave up 2 bases, with 13 bases separating them. This CDR3 comprises 15 residues. Based on the CDR3 plus reference TRBV5-5 and TRBJ1-4, the full variable domain is DAGVTQSPTHLIKTRGQQVTLRCSPISGHKSVSWYQQVLGQGPQFIFQYYEKEERGRGNFPDRFSARQFPNYSSELNVNALLLGDSALYLCASSVGVITNEKLFFGSGTQLSVL.

The CDR3 sequence: CASSPRTGKSEKLFF. The CDR3 DNA sequence: TGTGCCAGCAGCCCTCGGACAGGAAAGAGTGAAAAACTGTTTTTT. The rearrangement uses TRBV7-8 and TRBJ1-4; TRBD1 matches at 7 bases. Germline CDR1 is SGHVS and CDR2 is FQNEAQ. The CDR3 has 15 residues. The V gene end was trimmed by 5 bases and the J gene end by 7 bases; junction bases not matched to a gene: 10.

The rearrangement uses TRBV11-3 and TRBJ2-1; D might be TRBD2 (5 bases). The CDR3 contains 13 residues. Trimming removed 1 base at V and 6 bases at J, with 7 bases between. Germline CDR1 and CDR2: SGHNT and YENEEA. The CDR3: CASSLVLANEQFF. CDR3 DNA: TGTGCCAGCAGCTTAGTTCTAGCCAATGAGCAGTTCTTC.

V gene TRBV6-1 combines with J gene TRBJ1-3; D gene ambiguous. The V end lost 2 bases, the J end lost 0 bases, and 11 bases lay between the germline ends. This CDR3 region has 16 residues. Germline values: CDR1 MNHNS, CDR2 SASEGT. CDR3 bases: TGTGCCAGCAGTGAATTTGGCGGGAGCTCTGGAAACACCATATATTTT. Encoded protein: CASSEFGGSSGNTIYF.

This clone was recorded only once. The rearrangement joins TRBV9 to TRBJ2-5, with TRBD2 matching 8 bases. Germline loops: CDR1 SGDLS, CDR2 YYNGEE. The CDR3 is made up of 13 amino acids. The V and J ends lost 4 bases and 5 bases, in that order; junction bases with no gene match: 4. The CDR3, as DNA: TGTGCCAGCAGCCGGGGGGGGTTGGAGACCCAGTACTTC. Translated: CASSRGGLETQYF.

The DNA for the CDR3 is TGCGCCAGCAGCCAATCGACAGGCGCTAGCACAGATACGCAGTATTTT. It translates to CASSQSTGASTDTQYF. The chain joins TRBV5-1 to TRBJ2-3; D is possibly TRBD1 (6 bases). The V end was cut by 4 bases, the J end by 0 bases, with 15 bases between. There are 16 residues in the CDR3. Germline V gene sequence: CDR1 SGHRS, CDR2 YFSETQ.